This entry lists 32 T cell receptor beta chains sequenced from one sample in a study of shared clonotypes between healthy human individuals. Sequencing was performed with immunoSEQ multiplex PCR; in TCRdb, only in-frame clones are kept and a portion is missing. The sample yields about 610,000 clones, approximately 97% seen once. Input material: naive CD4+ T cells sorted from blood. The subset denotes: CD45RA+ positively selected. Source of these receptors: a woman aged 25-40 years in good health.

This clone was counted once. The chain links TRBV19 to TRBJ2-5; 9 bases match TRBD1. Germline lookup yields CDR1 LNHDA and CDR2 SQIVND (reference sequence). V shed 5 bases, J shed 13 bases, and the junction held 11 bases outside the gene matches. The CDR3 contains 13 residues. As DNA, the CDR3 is TGTGCCAGTAGTCCGGGACAGGGACGTTGGCCGTACTTC. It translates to CASSPGQGRWPYF.

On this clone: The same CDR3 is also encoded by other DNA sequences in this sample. CDR3 DNA: TGCGCCAGCAGCTTGGATGGCAACGAGCAGTACTTC. Protein: CASSLDGNEQYF. The V gene is TRBV5-1, the J gene TRBJ2-7; D uncertain. Trimming pared 0 bases from V and 5 bases from J, leaving 6 bases between. This CDR3 is 12 amino acids long. The germline V gene encodes CDR1 SGHRS and CDR2 YFSETQ.

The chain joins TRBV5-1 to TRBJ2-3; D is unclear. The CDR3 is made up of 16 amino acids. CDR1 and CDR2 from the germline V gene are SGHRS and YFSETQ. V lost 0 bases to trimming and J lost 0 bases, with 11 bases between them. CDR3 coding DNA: TGCGCCAGCAGCTTGGCTTCAACACCTAGCACAGATACGCAGTATTTT. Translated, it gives CASSLASTPSTDTQYF.

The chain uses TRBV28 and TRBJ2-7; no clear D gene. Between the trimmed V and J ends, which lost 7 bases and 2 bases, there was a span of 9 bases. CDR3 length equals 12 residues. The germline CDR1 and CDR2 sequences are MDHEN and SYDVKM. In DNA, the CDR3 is TGTGCCAGCACGGCGGCCCCCTACGAGCAGTACTTC. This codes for CASTAAPYEQYF.

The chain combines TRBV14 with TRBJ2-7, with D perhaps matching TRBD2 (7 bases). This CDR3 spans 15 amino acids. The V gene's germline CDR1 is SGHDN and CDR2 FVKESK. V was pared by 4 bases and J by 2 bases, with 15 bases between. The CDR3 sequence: CASSPQWGGAYEQYF. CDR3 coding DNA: TGTGCCAGCAGCCCCCAGTGGGGGGGCGCCTACGAGCAGTACTTC.

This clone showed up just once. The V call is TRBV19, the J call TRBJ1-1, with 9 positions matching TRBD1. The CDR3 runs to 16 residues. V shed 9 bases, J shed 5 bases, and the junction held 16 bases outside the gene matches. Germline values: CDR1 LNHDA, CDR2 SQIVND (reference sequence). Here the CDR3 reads CARGITGGPGGTEAFF. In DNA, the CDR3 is TGTGCCAGGGGAATCACAGGGGGCCCTGGGGGAACTGAAGCTTTCTTT.

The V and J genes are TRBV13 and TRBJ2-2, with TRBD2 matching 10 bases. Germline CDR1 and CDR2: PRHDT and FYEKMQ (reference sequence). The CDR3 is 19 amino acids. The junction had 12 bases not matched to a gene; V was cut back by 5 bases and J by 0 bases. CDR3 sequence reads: CASSPPGLARHANTGELFF. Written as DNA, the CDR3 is TGTGCCAGCAGCCCCCCGGGACTAGCGAGACACGCGAACACCGGGGAGCTGTTTTTT.

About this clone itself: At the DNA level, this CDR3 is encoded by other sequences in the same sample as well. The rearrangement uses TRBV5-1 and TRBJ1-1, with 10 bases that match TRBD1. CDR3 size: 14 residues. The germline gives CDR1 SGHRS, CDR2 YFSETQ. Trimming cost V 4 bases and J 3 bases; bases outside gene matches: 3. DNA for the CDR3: TGCGCCAGCAGCCCTGGGACAGGGGACACTGAAGCTTTCTTT. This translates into CASSPGTGDTEAFF.

The CDR3 DNA sequence: TGCGCCAGCAGCTTGGCTAGCGGGAGTGATACGCAGTATTTT. Translation gives CASSLASGSDTQYF. The rearrangement links TRBV5-1 to TRBJ2-3; 10 nucleotides match TRBD2. The germline V gene has CDR1 SGHRS and CDR2 YFSETQ. The CDR3 is 14 residues long. V shed 0 bases and J 6 bases; nucleotides not matched to a gene: 1.

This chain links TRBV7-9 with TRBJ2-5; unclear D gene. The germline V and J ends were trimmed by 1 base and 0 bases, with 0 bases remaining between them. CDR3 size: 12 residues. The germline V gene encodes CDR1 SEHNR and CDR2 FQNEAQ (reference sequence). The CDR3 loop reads CASSLDQETQYF. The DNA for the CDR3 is TGTGCCAGCAGCTTAGACCAAGAGACCCAGTACTTC.

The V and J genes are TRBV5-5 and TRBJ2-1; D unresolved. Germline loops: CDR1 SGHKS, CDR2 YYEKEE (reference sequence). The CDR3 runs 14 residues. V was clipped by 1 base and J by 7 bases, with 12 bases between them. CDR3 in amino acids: CASSLTEPVNEQFF. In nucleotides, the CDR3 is TGTGCCAGCAGCTTGACGGAGCCGGTGAATGAGCAGTTCTTC.

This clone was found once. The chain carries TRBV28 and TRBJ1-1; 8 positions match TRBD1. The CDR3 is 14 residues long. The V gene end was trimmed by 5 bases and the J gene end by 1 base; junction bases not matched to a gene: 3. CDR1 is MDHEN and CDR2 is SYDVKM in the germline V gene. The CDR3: CASSGQGANTEAFF. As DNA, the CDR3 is TGTGCCAGCAGTGGACAGGGCGCGAACACTGAAGCTTTCTTT.

In DNA, the CDR3 is TGTGCTAGTGGTTACAGTAGCGCCTTTCAAGAGACCCAGTACTTC. This codes for CASGYSSAFQETQYF. The chain has TRBV12-5 and TRBJ2-5; D may be TRBD2 (5 bases). The CDR3 length is 15 residues. Trimming shortened V by 4 bases and J by 2 bases, and 14 bases separated the two germline ends. Per the germline V gene, CDR1 is LGHNT and CDR2 is FRNRAP.

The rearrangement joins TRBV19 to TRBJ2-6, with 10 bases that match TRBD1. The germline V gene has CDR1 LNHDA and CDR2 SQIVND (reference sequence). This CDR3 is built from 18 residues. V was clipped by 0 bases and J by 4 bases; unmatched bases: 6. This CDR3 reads CASSIEGQGFGGANVLTF. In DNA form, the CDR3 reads TGTGCCAGTAGTATAGAGGGACAGGGGTTTGGCGGGGCCAACGTCCTGACTTTC.

The CDR3 DNA follows: TGTGCCAGCAGTTACGGGGGGGCCGGGGTCTACGAGCAGTACTTC. Translating it yields CASSYGGAGVYEQYF. This chain links TRBV6-5 with TRBJ2-7, with a possible D match to TRBD2 (7 bases). The CDR3 sequence is 15 residues long. Germline V CDR1 and CDR2: MNHEY, SVGAGI. The V end was cut by 2 bases, the J end by 3 bases, with 14 bases between.

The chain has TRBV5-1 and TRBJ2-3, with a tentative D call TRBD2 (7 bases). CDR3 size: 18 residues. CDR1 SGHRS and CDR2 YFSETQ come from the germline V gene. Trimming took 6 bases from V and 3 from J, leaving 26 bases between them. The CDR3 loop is CASNMGASGGFGTDTQYF. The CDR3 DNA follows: TGCGCCAGCAACATGGGGGCTAGCGGAGGATTTGGAACAGATACGCAGTATTTT.

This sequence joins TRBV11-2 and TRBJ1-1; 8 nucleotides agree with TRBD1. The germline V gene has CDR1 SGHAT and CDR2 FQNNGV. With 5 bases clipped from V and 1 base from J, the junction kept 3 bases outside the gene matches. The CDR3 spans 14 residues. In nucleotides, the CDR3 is TGTGCCAGCAGCGCCACAGGGGGGAACACTGAAGCTTTCTTT. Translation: CASSATGGNTEAFF.

CDR3: CASTNTDTQYF. CDR3 DNA: TGTGCCAGTACCAACACAGATACGCAGTATTTT. The genes are TRBV6-5 and TRBJ2-3; no reliable D call. The ends were cut back, 9 bases at V and 2 bases at J, with 6 bases in the middle. The CDR3 covers 11 residues. Germline V gene data show CDR1 as MNHEY and CDR2 as SVGAGI.

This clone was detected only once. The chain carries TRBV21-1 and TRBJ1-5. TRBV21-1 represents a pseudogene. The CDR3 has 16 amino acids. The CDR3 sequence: CASSRVVGNSNQPQHF. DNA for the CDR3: TGTGCCAGCAGCAGAGTTGTGGGGAATAGCAATCAGCCCCAGCATTTT.

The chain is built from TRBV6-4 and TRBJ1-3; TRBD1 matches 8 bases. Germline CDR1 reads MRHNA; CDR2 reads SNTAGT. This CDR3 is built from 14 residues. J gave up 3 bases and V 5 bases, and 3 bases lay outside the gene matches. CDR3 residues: CASSQTGVGNTIYF. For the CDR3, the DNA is TGTGCCAGCAGTCAGACAGGGGTTGGAAACACCATATATTTT.

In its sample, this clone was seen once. The DNA for the CDR3 is TGTGCCAGCAGTCCCGCGACCGGGACAGGGGATAGCACAGATACGCAGTATTTT. Its protein is CASSPATGTGDSTDTQYF. The rearrangement links TRBV28 to TRBJ2-3, with 10 bases identical to TRBD1. CDR1 and CDR2 from the germline V gene are MDHEN and SYDVKM. Unmatched junction bases numbered 11, after V lost 5 bases and J lost 0 bases. This CDR3 comprises 18 residues.

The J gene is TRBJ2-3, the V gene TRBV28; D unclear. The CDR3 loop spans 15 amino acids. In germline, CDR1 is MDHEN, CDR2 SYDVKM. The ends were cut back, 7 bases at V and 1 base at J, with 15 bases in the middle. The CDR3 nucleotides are TGTGCCAGCACGGGTGATTGGGCCCGCACAGATACGCAGTATTTT. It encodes CASTGDWARTDTQYF. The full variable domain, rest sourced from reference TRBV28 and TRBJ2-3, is DVKVTQSSRYLVKRTGEKVFLECVQDMDHENMFWYRQDPGLGLRLIYFSYDVKMKEKGDIPEGYSVSREKKERFSLILESASTNQTSMYLCASTGDWARTDTQYFGPGTRLTVL.

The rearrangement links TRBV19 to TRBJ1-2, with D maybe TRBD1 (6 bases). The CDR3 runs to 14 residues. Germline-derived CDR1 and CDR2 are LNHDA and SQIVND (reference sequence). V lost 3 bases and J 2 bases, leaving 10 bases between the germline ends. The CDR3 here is CASSMRGQNYGYTF. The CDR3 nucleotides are TGTGCCAGTAGTATGAGGGGACAAAACTATGGCTACACCTTC.

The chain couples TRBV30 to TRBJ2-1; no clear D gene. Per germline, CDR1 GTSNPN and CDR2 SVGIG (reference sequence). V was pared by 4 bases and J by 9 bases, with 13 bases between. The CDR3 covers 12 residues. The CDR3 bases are TGTGCCTGGATTCCCTCAGGACGTGAGCAGTTCTTC. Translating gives CAWIPSGREQFF.

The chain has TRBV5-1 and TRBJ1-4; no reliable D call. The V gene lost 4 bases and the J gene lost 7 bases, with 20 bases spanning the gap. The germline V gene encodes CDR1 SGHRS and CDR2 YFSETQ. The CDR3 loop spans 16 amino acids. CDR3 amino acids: CASSIDGRGSTEKLFF. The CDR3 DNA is TGCGCCAGCAGCATTGATGGCCGGGGTTCGACTGAAAAACTGTTTTTT.

In DNA form, the CDR3 reads TGTGCCAGCAGTCCGGGGGGGACAGGGAACGTCGAAAAACTGTTTTTT. Protein product: CASSPGGTGNVEKLFF. The V and J genes are TRBV6-6 and TRBJ1-4; 9 bases are a match to TRBD1. Trimming at V came to 5 bases and at J to 8 bases, leaving 12 bases not matched to a gene. CDR1 MNHNY and CDR2 SVGAGI come from the germline V gene (reference sequence). This CDR3 region has 16 residues.

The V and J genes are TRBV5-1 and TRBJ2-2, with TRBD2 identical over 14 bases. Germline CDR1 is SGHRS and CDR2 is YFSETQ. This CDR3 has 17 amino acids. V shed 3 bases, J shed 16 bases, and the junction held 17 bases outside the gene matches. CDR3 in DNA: TGCGCCAGCAGCTACGAACCACCGGGACTAGCGGGAGAGAGGCCGTTTTTT. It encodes CASSYEPPGLAGERPFF.

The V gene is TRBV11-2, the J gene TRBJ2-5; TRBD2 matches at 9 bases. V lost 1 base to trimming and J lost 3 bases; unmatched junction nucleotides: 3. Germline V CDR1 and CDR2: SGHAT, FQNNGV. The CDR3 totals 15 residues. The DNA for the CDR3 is TGTGCCAGCAGCTTAGTACTAGCGGGTAAAGAGACCCAGTACTTC. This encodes CASSLVLAGKETQYF.

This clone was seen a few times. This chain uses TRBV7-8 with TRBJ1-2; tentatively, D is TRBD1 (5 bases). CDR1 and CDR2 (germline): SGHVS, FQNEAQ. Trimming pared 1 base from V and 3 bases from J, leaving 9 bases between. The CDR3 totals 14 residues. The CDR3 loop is CASSLETGYYGYTF. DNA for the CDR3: TGTGCCAGCAGCTTAGAAACAGGCTACTATGGCTACACCTTC. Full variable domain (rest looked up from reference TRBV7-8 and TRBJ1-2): GAGVSQSPRYKVAKRGQDVALRCDPISGHVSLFWYQQALGQGPEFLTYFQNEAQLDKSGLPSDRFFAERPEGSVSTLKIQRTQQEDSAVYLCASSLETGYYGYTFGSGTRLTVV.

Here the CDR3 DNA reads TGTGCCAGCAGCCCAACCGGGACGGTAAATGAAAAACTGTTTTTT. Protein product: CASSPTGTVNEKLFF. The chain joins TRBV7-9 to TRBJ1-4, with D perhaps matching TRBD1 (5 bases). The V gene's germline CDR1 is SEHNR and CDR2 FQNEAQ (reference sequence). Deletions cut 5 bases from V and 5 bases from J, with 15 bases between. CDR3 length equals 15 residues.

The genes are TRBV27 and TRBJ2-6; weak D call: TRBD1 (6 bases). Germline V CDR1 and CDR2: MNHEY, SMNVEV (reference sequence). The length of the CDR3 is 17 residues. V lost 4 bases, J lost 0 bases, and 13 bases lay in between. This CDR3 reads CASSSSDSTSGANVLTF. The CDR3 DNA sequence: TGTGCCAGCAGTTCCTCGGACAGCACCTCTGGGGCCAACGTCCTGACTTTC.

CDR3 nucleotide sequence: TGTGCCAGCAGCTTAGGAGTGAGTAAAACCTACGAGCAGTACTTC. As protein: CASSLGVSKTYEQYF. The rearrangement links TRBV7-8 to TRBJ2-7; no firm D call. This CDR3 has 15 amino acids. Germline CDR1 SGHVS, CDR2 FQNEAQ. Trimming took off 1 base at V and 2 bases at J, with 12 bases between the two ends.